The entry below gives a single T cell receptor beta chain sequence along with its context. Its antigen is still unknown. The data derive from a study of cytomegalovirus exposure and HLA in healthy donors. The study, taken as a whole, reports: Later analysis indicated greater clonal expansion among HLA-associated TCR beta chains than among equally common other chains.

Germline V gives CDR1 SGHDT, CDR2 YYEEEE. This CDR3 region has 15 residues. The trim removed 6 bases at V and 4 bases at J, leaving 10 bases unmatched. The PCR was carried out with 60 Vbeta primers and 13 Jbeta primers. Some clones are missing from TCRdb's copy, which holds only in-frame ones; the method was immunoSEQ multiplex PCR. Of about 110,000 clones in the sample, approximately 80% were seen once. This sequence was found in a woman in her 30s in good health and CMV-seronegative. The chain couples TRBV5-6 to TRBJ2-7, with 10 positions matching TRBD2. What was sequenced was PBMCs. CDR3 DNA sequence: TGTGCCAGCACAACTCTAGCGGGAGTCTTATACGAGCAGTACTTC. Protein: CASTTLAGVLYEQYF.